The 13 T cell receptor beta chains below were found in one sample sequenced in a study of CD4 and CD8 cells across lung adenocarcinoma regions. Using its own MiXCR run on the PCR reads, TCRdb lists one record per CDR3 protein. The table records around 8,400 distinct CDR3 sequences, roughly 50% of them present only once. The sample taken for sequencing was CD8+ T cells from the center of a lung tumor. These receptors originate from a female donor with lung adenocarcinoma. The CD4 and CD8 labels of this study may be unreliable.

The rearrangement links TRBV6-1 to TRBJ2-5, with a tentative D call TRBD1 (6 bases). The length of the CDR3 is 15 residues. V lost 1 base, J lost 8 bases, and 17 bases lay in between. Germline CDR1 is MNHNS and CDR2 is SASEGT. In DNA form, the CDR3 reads TGTGCCAGCAGTGAAGGGGGGCGTGGCCTAGATACCCAGTACTTC. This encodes CASSEGGRGLDTQYF.

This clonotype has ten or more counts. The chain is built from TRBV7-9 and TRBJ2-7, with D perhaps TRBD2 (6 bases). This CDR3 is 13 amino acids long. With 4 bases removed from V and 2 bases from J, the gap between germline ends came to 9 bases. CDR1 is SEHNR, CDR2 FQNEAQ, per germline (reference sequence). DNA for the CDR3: TGTGCCAGCAGCTCGGGAGATACCTACGAGCAGTACTTC. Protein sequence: CASSSGDTYEQYF.

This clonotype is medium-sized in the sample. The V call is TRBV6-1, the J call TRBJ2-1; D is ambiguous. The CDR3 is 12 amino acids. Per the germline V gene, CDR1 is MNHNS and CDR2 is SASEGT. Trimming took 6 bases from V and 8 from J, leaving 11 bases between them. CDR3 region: CASSPTFDEQFF. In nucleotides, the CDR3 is TGTGCCAGCAGCCCCACTTTCGATGAGCAGTTCTTC.

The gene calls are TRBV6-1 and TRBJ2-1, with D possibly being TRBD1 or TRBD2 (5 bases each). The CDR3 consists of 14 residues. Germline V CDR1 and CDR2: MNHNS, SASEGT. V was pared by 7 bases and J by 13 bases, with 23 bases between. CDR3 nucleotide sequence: TGTGCCAGCAACCGGGGACGAGCCCAAGACACCCAGTTCTTC. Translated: CASNRGRAQDTQFF.

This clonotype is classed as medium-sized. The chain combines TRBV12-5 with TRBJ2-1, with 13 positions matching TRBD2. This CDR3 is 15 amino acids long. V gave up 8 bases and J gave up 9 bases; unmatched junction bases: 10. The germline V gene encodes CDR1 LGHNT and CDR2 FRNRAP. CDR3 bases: TGTGCTAGTAAAGCCGGGACTAGCGGGATTCGTGAGCAGTTCTTC. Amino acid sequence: CASKAGTSGIREQFF.

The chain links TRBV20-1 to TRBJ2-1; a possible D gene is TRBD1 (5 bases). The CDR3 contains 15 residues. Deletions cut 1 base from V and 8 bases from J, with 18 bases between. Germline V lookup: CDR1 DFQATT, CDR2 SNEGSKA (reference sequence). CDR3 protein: CSARVFGKGRDEQFF. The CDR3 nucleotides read TGCAGTGCTAGAGTATTCGGTAAGGGGCGCGATGAGCAGTTCTTC.

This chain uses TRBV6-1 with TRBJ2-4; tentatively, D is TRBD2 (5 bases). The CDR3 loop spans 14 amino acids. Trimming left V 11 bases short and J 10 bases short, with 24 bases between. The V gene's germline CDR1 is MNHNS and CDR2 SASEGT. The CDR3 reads CAGLEGRDQEIQYF. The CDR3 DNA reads TGTGCCGGCCTCGAGGGCCGTGACCAAGAGATTCAGTACTTC.

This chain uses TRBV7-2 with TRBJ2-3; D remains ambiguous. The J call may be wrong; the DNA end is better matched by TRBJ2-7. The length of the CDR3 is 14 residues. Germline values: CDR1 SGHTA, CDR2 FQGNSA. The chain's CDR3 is CASTFVGSTETQYF. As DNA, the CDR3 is TGTGCCAGCACCTTCGTAGGTAGCACAGAGACGCAGTACTTC.

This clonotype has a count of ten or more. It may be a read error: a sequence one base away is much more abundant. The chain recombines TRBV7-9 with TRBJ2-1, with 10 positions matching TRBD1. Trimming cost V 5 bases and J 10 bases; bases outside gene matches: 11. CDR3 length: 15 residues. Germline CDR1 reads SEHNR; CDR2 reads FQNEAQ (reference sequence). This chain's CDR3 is CASSPRQGALHEQFF. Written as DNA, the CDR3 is TGTGCCAGCAGCCCGAGACAGGGGGCTTTACACGAGCAGTTCTTC.

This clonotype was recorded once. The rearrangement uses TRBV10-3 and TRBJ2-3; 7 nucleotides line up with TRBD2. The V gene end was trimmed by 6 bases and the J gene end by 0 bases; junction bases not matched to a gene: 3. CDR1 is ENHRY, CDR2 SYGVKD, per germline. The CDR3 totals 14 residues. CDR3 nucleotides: TGTGCCATCAGAGGACTAGGAAGCACAGATACGCAGTATTTT. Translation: CAIRGLGSTDTQYF.

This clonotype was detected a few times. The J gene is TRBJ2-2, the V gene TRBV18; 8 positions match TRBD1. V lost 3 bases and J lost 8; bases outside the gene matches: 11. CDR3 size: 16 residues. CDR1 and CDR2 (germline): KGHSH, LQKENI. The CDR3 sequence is CASSPGQDPRGGELFF. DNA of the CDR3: TGTGCCAGCTCACCGGGACAGGACCCACGGGGAGGGGAGCTGTTTTTT.

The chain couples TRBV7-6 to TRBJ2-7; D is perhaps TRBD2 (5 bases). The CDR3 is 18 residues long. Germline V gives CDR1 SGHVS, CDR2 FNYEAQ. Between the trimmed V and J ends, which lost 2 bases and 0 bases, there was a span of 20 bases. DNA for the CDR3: TGTGCCAGCAGCTTAACTAGTTTAAATCGTCCCTCCTCCTACGAGCAGTACTTC. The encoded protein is CASSLTSLNRPSSYEQYF.

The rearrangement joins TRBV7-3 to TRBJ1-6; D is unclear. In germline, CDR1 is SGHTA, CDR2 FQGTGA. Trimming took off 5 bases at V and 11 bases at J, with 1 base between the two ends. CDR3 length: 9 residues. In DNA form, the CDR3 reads TGTGCCAGCAGCCCACCCCTCCACTTT. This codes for CASSPPLHF.